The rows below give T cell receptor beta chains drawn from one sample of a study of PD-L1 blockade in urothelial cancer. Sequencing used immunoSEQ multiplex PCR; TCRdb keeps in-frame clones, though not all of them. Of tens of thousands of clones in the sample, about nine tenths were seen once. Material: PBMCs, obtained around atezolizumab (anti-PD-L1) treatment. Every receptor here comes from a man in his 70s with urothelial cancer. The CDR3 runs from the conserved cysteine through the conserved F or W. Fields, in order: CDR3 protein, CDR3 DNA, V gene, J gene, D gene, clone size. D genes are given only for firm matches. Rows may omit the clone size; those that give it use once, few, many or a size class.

CDR3aa: CASSIRQMNTEAFF
CDR3nt: TGTGCCAGTAGTATCCGACAGATGAACACTGAAGCTTTCTTT
v_gene: TRBV19
j_gene: TRBJ1-1
d_gene: NA
abundance: NA

CDR3aa: CASSRTGHPNQPQHF
CDR3nt: TGTGCCAGCTCACGGACAGGGCACCCTAATCAGCCCCAGCATTTT
v_gene: TRBV18
j_gene: TRBJ1-5
d_gene: TRBD1
abundance: NA

CDR3aa: CASSRQGANYGYTF
CDR3nt: TGTGCCAGCAGCCGACAGGGAGCGAACTATGGCTACACCTTC
v_gene: TRBV5-4
j_gene: TRBJ1-2
d_gene: TRBD1
abundance: NA

CDR3aa: CASSQLAGGGSEQFF
CDR3nt: TGTGCCAGCAGCCAACTAGCGGGAGGTGGGAGTGAGCAGTTCTTC
v_gene: TRBV14
j_gene: TRBJ2-1
d_gene: TRBD2
abundance: NA

CDR3aa: CASSEPGLADNEQFF
CDR3nt: TGTGCCAGCAGCGAGCCGGGACTAGCGGACAATGAGCAGTTCTTC
v_gene: TRBV11-2
j_gene: TRBJ2-1
d_gene: TRBD2
abundance: NA

CDR3aa: CASSFSQGGSEQYF
CDR3nt: TGTGCCAGCAGTTTCTCGCAGGGAGGATCCGAGCAGTACTTC
v_gene: TRBV6-5
j_gene: TRBJ2-7
d_gene: NA
abundance: NA

CDR3aa: CASSGTGGYYEQYF
CDR3nt: TGTGCCAGCAGTGGGACAGGGGGCTACTACGAGCAGTACTTC
v_gene: TRBV6-1
j_gene: TRBJ2-7
d_gene: TRBD1
abundance: NA

CDR3aa: CASSPGTGEQTQYF
CDR3nt: TGTGCCAGCAGCCCCGGGACAGGTGAACAGACCCAGTACTTC
v_gene: TRBV6-6
j_gene: TRBJ2-5
d_gene: TRBD1
abundance: NA

CDR3aa: CAITPGLAGGDEQFF
CDR3nt: TGTGCCATCACCCCGGGACTAGCGGGAGGGGATGAGCAGTTCTTC
v_gene: TRBV10-3
j_gene: TRBJ2-1
d_gene: TRBD2
abundance: NA

CDR3aa: CASSFPRGGGGNYGYTF
CDR3nt: TGTGCCAGCAGCTTCCCTCGAGGAGGGGGCGGCAACTATGGCTACACCTTC
v_gene: TRBV7-2
j_gene: TRBJ1-2
d_gene: TRBD1
abundance: NA

CDR3aa: CASSPRLAKNIQYF
CDR3nt: TGTGCCAGCAGCCCGAGGCTAGCCAAAAACATTCAGTACTTC
v_gene: TRBV9
j_gene: TRBJ2-4
d_gene: NA
abundance: NA

CDR3aa: CASSTYRGRNGELFF
CDR3nt: TGTGCCAGCAGCACCTACAGGGGGCGTAACGGGGAGCTGTTTTTT
v_gene: TRBV7-8
j_gene: TRBJ2-2
d_gene: TRBD1
abundance: once

CDR3aa: CASSLALGQGVVAEAFF
CDR3nt: TGTGCCAGCAGCTTAGCGCTGGGACAGGGGGTCGTGGCTGAAGCTTTCTTT
v_gene: TRBV7-9
j_gene: TRBJ1-1
d_gene: TRBD1
abundance: once

CDR3aa: CASSLERGSYEQYF
CDR3nt: TGCGCCAGCAGCTTGGAAAGGGGGTCCTACGAGCAGTACTTC
v_gene: TRBV5-1
j_gene: TRBJ2-7
d_gene: NA
abundance: few

CDR3aa: CASSQSGGSYNEQFF
CDR3nt: TGTGCCAGCAGCCAAAGCGGGGGGAGTTACAATGAGCAGTTCTTC
v_gene: TRBV11-1
j_gene: TRBJ2-1
d_gene: TRBD2
abundance: NA

CDR3aa: CASSEARQANYGYTF
CDR3nt: TGTGCCAGCAGTGAAGCGCGGCAAGCTAACTATGGCTACACCTTC
v_gene: TRBV6-1
j_gene: TRBJ1-2
d_gene: NA
abundance: NA

CDR3aa: CASNRLSGGAYNEQFF
CDR3nt: TGTGCCAGTAACAGGTTATCGGGAGGAGCGTACAATGAGCAGTTCTTC
v_gene: TRBV19
j_gene: TRBJ2-1
d_gene: TRBD2
abundance: NA

CDR3aa: CASSSSGLPNEKLFF
CDR3nt: TGTGCCAGCAGCTCCTCAGGGCTCCCTAATGAAAAACTGTTTTTT
v_gene: TRBV5-4
j_gene: TRBJ1-4
d_gene: NA
abundance: NA

CDR3aa: CASSLAGGRAYEQYF
CDR3nt: TGCGCCAGCAGCTTGGCCGGCGGGAGGGCCTACGAGCAGTACTTC
v_gene: TRBV5-1
j_gene: TRBJ2-7
d_gene: TRBD2
abundance: NA

CDR3aa: CASSYPRRKGRESQPQHF
CDR3nt: TGTGCCAGCAGTTATCCGCGCAGGAAGGGGCGGGAGAGTCAGCCCCAGCATTTT
v_gene: TRBV28
j_gene: TRBJ1-5
d_gene: NA
abundance: NA

CDR3aa: CASSTSSTDTQYF
CDR3nt: TGCGCCAGCAGCACTTCTAGCACAGATACGCAGTATTTT
v_gene: TRBV5-1
j_gene: TRBJ2-3
d_gene: NA
abundance: NA

CDR3aa: CASSSLHGYTF
CDR3nt: TGTGCCAGCAGCTCCCTTCATGGCTACACCTTC
v_gene: TRBV11-2
j_gene: TRBJ1-2
d_gene: NA
abundance: NA

CDR3aa: CASSLGASYEQYF
CDR3nt: TGTGCCAGCAGTTTGGGGGCCTCCTACGAGCAGTACTTC
v_gene: TRBV27
j_gene: TRBJ2-7
d_gene: NA
abundance: once

CDR3aa: CASSEGTGGAPQHF
CDR3nt: TGTGCCAGCAGTGAGGGGACAGGGGGCGCTCCCCAGCATTTT
v_gene: TRBV2
j_gene: TRBJ1-5
d_gene: TRBD1
abundance: NA

CDR3aa: CASWKGTSGRFSLSYNEQFF
CDR3nt: TGTGCCAGCTGGAAAGGGACTAGCGGGAGATTCTCCCTCTCCTACAATGAGCAGTTCTTC
v_gene: TRBV28
j_gene: TRBJ2-1
d_gene: TRBD2
abundance: NA

CDR3aa: CSVEVGQGGNQPQHF
CDR3nt: TGCAGCGTTGAAGTGGGACAGGGAGGCAATCAGCCCCAGCATTTT
v_gene: TRBV29-1
j_gene: TRBJ1-5
d_gene: TRBD1
abundance: NA

CDR3aa: CASSQARRTGGAVDTQYF
CDR3nt: TGCGCCAGCAGCCAAGCAAGGAGGACAGGGGGCGCGGTGGATACGCAGTATTTT
v_gene: TRBV4-1
j_gene: TRBJ2-3
d_gene: TRBD1
abundance: few

CDR3aa: CASIPTSGHEGELFF
CDR3nt: TGCGCCAGCATTCCGACTAGCGGGCATGAAGGGGAGCTGTTTTTT
v_gene: TRBV10-2
j_gene: TRBJ2-2
d_gene: TRBD2
abundance: NA

CDR3aa: CASAPGAGEGLPYEQYF
CDR3nt: TGTGCTAGTGCCCCGGGGGCGGGGGAGGGTCTACCCTACGAGCAGTACTTC
v_gene: TRBV12-5
j_gene: TRBJ2-7
d_gene: NA
abundance: many

CDR3aa: CASSLKAGNIQYF
CDR3nt: TGTGCCAGCAGCTTGAAAGCAGGCAACATTCAGTACTTC
v_gene: TRBV5-8
j_gene: TRBJ2-4
d_gene: NA
abundance: once

CDR3aa: CASSPEDFYGYTF
CDR3nt: TGTGCCAGCTCACCAGAGGATTTCTATGGCTACACCTTC
v_gene: TRBV18
j_gene: TRBJ1-2
d_gene: NA
abundance: NA

CDR3aa: CASRIAGVGETQYF
CDR3nt: TGTGCCAGCAGGATAGCGGGAGTGGGAGAGACCCAGTACTTC
v_gene: TRBV7-2
j_gene: TRBJ2-5
d_gene: TRBD2
abundance: NA

CDR3aa: CASSEGDIHNQPQHF
CDR3nt: TGTGCCAGCAGCGAGGGGGACATCCACAATCAGCCCCAGCATTTT
v_gene: TRBV9
j_gene: TRBJ1-5
d_gene: NA
abundance: once

CDR3aa: CASTRTNGGNNIQYF
CDR3nt: TGTGCCAGCACCCGAACCAACGGGGGAAATAACATTCAGTACTTC
v_gene: TRBV6-1
j_gene: TRBJ2-4
d_gene: NA
abundance: NA

CDR3aa: CASSHARGTVNEKLFF
CDR3nt: TGTGCCAGCAGCCATGCGCGAGGGACAGTTAATGAAAAACTGTTTTTT
v_gene: TRBV4-2
j_gene: TRBJ1-4
d_gene: TRBD1
abundance: NA

CDR3aa: CASTTGNEKLFF
CDR3nt: TGTGCCAGCACAACGGGGAATGAAAAACTGTTTTTT
v_gene: TRBV28
j_gene: TRBJ1-4
d_gene: NA
abundance: NA

CDR3aa: CASSVVSGSETQYF
CDR3nt: TGTGCCAGCAGCGTTGTCTCCGGGTCCGAGACCCAGTACTTC
v_gene: TRBV5-8
j_gene: TRBJ2-5
d_gene: NA
abundance: NA